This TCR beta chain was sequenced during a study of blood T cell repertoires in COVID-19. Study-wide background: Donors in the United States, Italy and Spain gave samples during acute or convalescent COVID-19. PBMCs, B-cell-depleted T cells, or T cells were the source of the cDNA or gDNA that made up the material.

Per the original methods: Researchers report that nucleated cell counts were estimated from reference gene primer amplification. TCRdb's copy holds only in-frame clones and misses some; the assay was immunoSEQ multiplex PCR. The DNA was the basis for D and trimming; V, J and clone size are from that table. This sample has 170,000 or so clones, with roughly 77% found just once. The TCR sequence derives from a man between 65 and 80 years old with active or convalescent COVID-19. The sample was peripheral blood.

The CDR3 DNA reads as TGTGCCAGCACTACTATTCAGGGGCACACTGAAGCTTTCTTT. Translating gives CASTTIQGHTEAFF. This sequence joins TRBV27 and TRBJ1-1; TRBD1 is a possible D gene (6 bases). The CDR3 runs 14 residues. Germline lookup yields CDR1 MNHEY and CDR2 SMNVEV (reference sequence). The V end lost 7 bases, the J end lost 3 bases, and 15 bases lay between the germline ends.